This section outlines one T cell receptor beta chain sequence together with its context. The antigen is unknown. Despite likely unrecorded immune exposures, the donors were nominally healthy at the time of sampling. PCR amplification relied on 60 Vbeta primers (plus 13 Jbeta primers). Measured with immunoSEQ multiplex PCR; TCRdb has only the in-frame clones, and not every one. Of fewer than 200,000 clones listed, around 80% are singletons. These data belong to a study of cytomegalovirus exposure and HLA in healthy donors. Broader study findings: The majority of TCR sequences were rare, yet some public TCRs appeared in many donors.

The junction had 4 bases not matched to a gene; V was cut back by 7 bases and J by 2 bases. The CDR3 is 15 residues long. CDR1 MDHEN and CDR2 SYDVKM come from the germline V gene. Sequences were obtained from PBMCs. The V gene is TRBV28, the J gene TRBJ2-6; TRBD2 matches 8 bases. The TCR originated in a woman in her 50s in good health and CMV-seropositive. CDR3 sequence reads: CASTRGGAGANVLTF. CDR3 bases: TGTGCCAGCACCCGGGGGGGCGCTGGGGCCAACGTCCTGACTTTC.